Each of the 23 T cell receptor beta chains below was sequenced from the same sample in a study of blood T cell repertoires in COVID-19. Produced via immunoSEQ multiplex PCR; TCRdb's table is partial and in-frame only. The repertoire consists of about 210,000 clones, with 86% occurring once and the leading ten covering 5.6%. The sample taken for sequencing was PBMCs or T cells enriched from blood (not recorded which). Source of these receptors: a man aged 35 to 55 with acute COVID-19.

The V gene is TRBV2, the J gene TRBJ2-7; 7 nucleotides align to TRBD1. In germline, CDR1 is SNHLY, CDR2 FYNNEI. Germline trimming cut 3 bases from V and 6 bases from J; bases unmatched to any gene: 8. This CDR3 spans 14 amino acids. For the CDR3, the DNA is TGTGCCAGCAGTGAGTACAGGGGTTCTTCCGAGCAGTACTTC. Translated: CASSEYRGSSEQYF.

The chain employs TRBV6-4 and TRBJ1-2, with TRBD1 identical over 8 bases. Germline V gene data show CDR1 as MRHNA and CDR2 as SNTAGT. The CDR3 is 15 amino acids. Trimming cost V 4 bases and J 7 bases; bases outside gene matches: 11. The CDR3 loop is CASSALSRGRGGYTF. In DNA, the CDR3 is TGTGCCAGCAGTGCGCTTAGCAGGGGGCGCGGTGGCTACACCTTC.

The chain employs TRBV19 and TRBJ1-5; TRBD1 aligns across 7 bases. After removal of 4 bases from V and 4 bases from J, the junction contained 4 bases not matched to a gene. CDR3 length: 14 residues. Germline CDR1 LNHDA, CDR2 SQIVND (reference sequence). The DNA of the CDR3 is TGTGCCAGTAGTAGGACAGGTTGGAATCAGCCCCAGCATTTT. Protein product: CASSRTGWNQPQHF.

This chain connects TRBV9 to TRBJ2-2; 7 bases map to TRBD2. Unmatched junction bases numbered 5, after V lost 0 bases and J lost 6 bases. The CDR3 is 15 residues long. The V gene's germline CDR1 is SGDLS and CDR2 YYNGEE. CDR3 bases: TGTGCCAGCAGCGTAGCGACTAGCCCGGCCGGGGAGCTGTTTTTT. Its protein product is CASSVATSPAGELFF. Drawing the rest from reference TRBV9 and TRBJ2-2, the complete variable domain is DSGVTQTPKHLITATGQRVTLRCSPRSGDLSVYWYQQSLDQGLQFLIQYYNGEERAKGNILERFSAQQFPDLHSELNLSSLELGDSALYFCASSVATSPAGELFFGEGSRLTVL.

V gene TRBV5-4 combines with J gene TRBJ2-7; 10 bases agree with TRBD2. Germline loops: CDR1 SGHNT, CDR2 YYREEE (reference sequence). The CDR3 totals 19 residues. The trim removed 4 bases at V and 0 bases at J, leaving 16 bases unmatched. The DNA for the CDR3 is TGTGCCAGCAGCCCCAGGTTGGTAGCGGGAGGCTACCCCTCCTACGAGCAGTACTTC. Protein product: CASSPRLVAGGYPSYEQYF.

The chain employs TRBV27 and TRBJ2-3; no firm D call. The CDR3 length is 13 residues. V gave up 5 bases and J gave up 1 base, with 7 bases separating them. The V gene's germline CDR1 is MNHEY and CDR2 SMNVEV (reference sequence). This CDR3 is CASSLPGTDTQYF. CDR3 bases: TGTGCCAGCAGTCTACCCGGCACAGATACGCAGTATTTT.

This clone was seen a few times. The V call is TRBV6-2 or TRBV6-3, the J call TRBJ2-7, with 9 bases that match TRBD1. The germline gives CDR1 MNHEY, CDR2 SVGEGT. Trimming removed 5 bases from V and 7 bases from J; junction bases left unmatched: 12. This CDR3 region has 15 residues. The CDR3 coding sequence is TGTGCCAGCAGTCGCCAAGGACAGGGGTGGAAAGAGCAGTACTTC. Amino acid sequence: CASSRQGQGWKEQYF.

This clone occurred a few times. The V call is TRBV5-8, the J call TRBJ1-4; D gene ambiguous. The CDR3 is 15 residues long. Trimming removed 1 base at V and 7 bases at J, with 14 bases between. The germline V gene encodes CDR1 SGHTS and CDR2 YDEGEE. This CDR3 is CASSLMPGRGEKLFF. As DNA, the CDR3 is TGTGCCAGCAGCTTGATGCCAGGTCGTGGTGAAAAACTGTTTTTT.

This chain's CDR3 is CASSPGTAATNEKLFF. The CDR3 region has the DNA TGTGCCAGCAGCCCTGGGACAGCCGCAACTAATGAAAAACTGTTTTTT. The rearrangement uses TRBV5-4 and TRBJ1-4; 7 nucleotides agree with TRBD1. The CDR3 covers 16 residues. Germline CDR1 reads SGHNT; CDR2 reads YYREEE (reference sequence). V was clipped by 4 bases and J by 0 bases; unmatched bases: 6. Filled out from reference TRBV5-4 and TRBJ1-4, the complete variable domain reads ETGVTQSPTHLIKTRGQQVTLRCSSQSGHNTVSWYQQALGQGPQFIFQYYREEENGRGNFPPRFSGLQFPNYSSELNVNALELDDSALYLCASSPGTAATNEKLFFGSGTQLSVL.

This clone came up once. The chain links TRBV4-1 to TRBJ2-2; 15 bases map to TRBD2. This CDR3 comprises 16 residues. The V gene end was trimmed by 3 bases and the J gene end by 5 bases; junction bases not matched to a gene: 1. Germline lookup yields CDR1 MGHRA and CDR2 YSYEKL. The CDR3, as DNA: TGCGCCAGCAGCCAGGGACTAGCGGGAGGTACCGGGGAGCTGTTTTTT. It translates to CASSQGLAGGTGELFF.

The rearrangement joins TRBV10-3 to TRBJ1-2; D gene uncertain. The germline gives CDR1 ENHRY, CDR2 SYGVKD. There are 15 residues in the CDR3. Deletions cut 6 bases from V and 7 bases from J, with 21 bases between. The CDR3 bases are TGTGCCATCAGCGCCCTACTAGAGGCCCAATCTGGCTACACCTTC. Its protein is CAISALLEAQSGYTF.

This rearrangement joins TRBV5-1 to TRBJ2-2, with unresolved D. V shed 6 bases and J shed 0 bases, with 9 bases lying between them. Germline values: CDR1 SGHRS, CDR2 YFSETQ. The CDR3 covers 14 residues. The chain's CDR3 is CASTQNPNTGELFF. CDR3 nucleotides: TGCGCCAGCACTCAGAATCCGAACACCGGGGAGCTGTTTTTT.

The rearrangement uses TRBV20-1 and TRBJ1-1; 9 nucleotides align to TRBD1. CDR3 length equals 11 residues. Germline assignment: CDR1 DFQATT and CDR2 SNEGSKA (reference sequence). V shed 3 bases and J 10 bases; nucleotides not matched to a gene: 3. The CDR3 DNA is TGCAGTGCTAGCGGACAGGGGAGAGCTTTCTTT. It yields the protein CSASGQGRAFF.

This chain uses TRBV2 with TRBJ2-1; TRBD2 agrees at 11 bases. The V and J ends lost 5 bases and 5 bases, in that order; junction bases with no gene match: 5. The CDR3 runs to 15 residues. Germline V gene lookup returns CDR1 SNHLY and CDR2 FYNNEI. The CDR3, as DNA: TGTGCCAGCAGTCCTACTAGCGGGAGCGACAATGAGCAGTTCTTC. Translating gives CASSPTSGSDNEQFF.

J is TRBJ2-7 and V is TRBV19; D not certain. The CDR3 contains 11 residues. The germline gives CDR1 LNHDA, CDR2 SQIVND (reference sequence). The V gene lost 1 base and the J gene lost 6 bases, with 4 bases spanning the gap. The CDR3 is CASSIGLEQYF. CDR3 DNA sequence: TGTGCCAGTAGTATAGGGCTCGAGCAGTACTTC. The full variable domain, with the rest looked up from reference TRBV19 and TRBJ2-7, is DGGITQSPKYLFRKEGQNVTLSCEQNLNHDAMYWYRQDPGQGLRLIYYSQIVNDFQKGDIAEGYSVSREKKESFPLTVTSAQKNPTAFYLCASSIGLEQYFGPGTRLTVT.

The chain joins TRBV6-5 to TRBJ2-5; TRBD2 aligns across 10 bases. The CDR3 totals 16 residues. Germline V gives CDR1 MNHEY, CDR2 SVGAGI. The J segment lost 7 bases and the V segment lost 2 bases, leaving 10 bases of the junction unmatched. Here the CDR3 reads CASSYEPLAGVVTQYF. The CDR3 DNA follows: TGTGCCAGCAGTTACGAGCCGCTAGCGGGAGTGGTGACCCAGTACTTC.

The chain uses TRBV5-1 and TRBJ2-5; a weak D match, TRBD2 (6 bases). V was cut by 5 bases and J by 5 bases, with 13 bases left in between. Germline loops: CDR1 SGHRS, CDR2 YFSETQ. CDR3 length: 13 amino acids. CDR3 sequence reads: CASRREEGETQYF. CDR3 bases: TGCGCCAGCAGAAGGGAGGAAGGGGAGACCCAGTACTTC.

The rearrangement links TRBV24-1 to TRBJ1-2; TRBD1 might be the D (6 bases). The V end was cut by 3 bases, the J end by 8 bases, with 15 bases between. Germline CDR1 is KGHDR and CDR2 is SFDVKD. The CDR3 runs to 14 residues. CDR3 region: CATSDVDRQRGYTF. The CDR3 region has the DNA TGTGCCACCAGTGATGTGGACAGACAAAGGGGCTACACCTTC.

The chain recombines TRBV11-3 with TRBJ2-1, with TRBD2 identical over 7 bases. This CDR3 has 15 amino acids. The V segment lost 6 bases and the J segment 4 bases; nucleotides outside the gene matches: 9. Per germline, CDR1 SGHNT and CDR2 YENEEA. The CDR3 DNA sequence: TGTGCCAGCAGTCCGAGTGGGGGGGGTTACAATGAGCAGTTCTTC. Protein: CASSPSGGGYNEQFF.

A single count supports this clone. The chain combines TRBV19 with TRBJ1-2; perhaps TRBD1 as D (5 bases). There are 13 residues in the CDR3. Trimming left V 3 bases short and J 7 bases short, with 12 bases between. In germline, CDR1 is LNHDA, CDR2 SQIVND (reference sequence). The CDR3, as DNA: TGTGCCAGTAGTATCTGGCAGGGCGGTGGCTACACCTTC. Translation gives CASSIWQGGGYTF.

The V gene is TRBV18, the J gene TRBJ2-7; 7 bases align to TRBD1. The CDR3 consists of 14 residues. CDR1 and CDR2 from the germline V gene are KGHSH and LQKENI. The V and J ends lost 5 bases and 2 bases, in that order; junction bases with no gene match: 6. CDR3 DNA: TGTGCCAGCTCATCTCCGACAGGGCCCTACGAGCAGTACTTC. Its protein is CASSSPTGPYEQYF.

The chain has TRBV19 and TRBJ2-2, with a tentative D call TRBD2 (6 bases). Trimming took off 6 bases at V and 6 bases at J, with 17 bases between the two ends. This CDR3 is 15 amino acids long. Germline assignment: CDR1 LNHDA and CDR2 SQIVND (reference sequence). In DNA form, the CDR3 reads TGTGCCAGTAGGGAGGGGCAATATTCGGCCGGGGAGCTGTTTTTT. Encoded protein: CASREGQYSAGELFF.

The gene calls are TRBV4-3 and TRBJ2-7; D is unclear. The germline CDR1 and CDR2 sequences are LGHNA and YSLEER. V gave up 4 bases and J gave up 1 base, with 11 bases separating them. The CDR3 runs to 14 residues. The CDR3 coding sequence is TGCGCCAGCAGCCGCCGCGCGGATTCCTACGAGCAGTACTTC. Encoded protein: CASSRRADSYEQYF.